Listed here is a single T cell receptor beta chain. This sample is drawn from a study of cytomegalovirus exposure and HLA in healthy donors. PCR used 60 Vbeta primers and 13 Jbeta primers. TCRdb's table, derived via immunoSEQ multiplex PCR, lists solely in-frame clones and lacks some. The table records over 150,000 clones, almost 85% of them present only once. The CDR3 spans 17 residues. V lost 8 bases and J lost 1; bases outside the gene matches: 16. Germline CDR1 SNHLY, CDR2 FYNNEI. The clonotype originates from a girl between 10 and 17 years old in good health and CMV-seropositive. The specimen sequenced was PBMCs. The rearrangement joins TRBV2 to TRBJ1-1; TRBD1 matches at 7 bases. The chain's CDR3 is CASQILTGENKNTEAFF. The CDR3 DNA reads TGTGCCAGCCAGATACTCACAGGGGAAAACAAGAACACTGAAGCTTTCTTT. The full variable domain, in which reference TRBV2 and TRBJ1-1 provide the parts outside the CDR3, is EPEVTQTPSHQVTQMGQEVILRCVPISNHLYFYWYRQILGQKVEFLVSFYNNEISEKSEIFDDQFSVERPDGSNFTLKIRSTKLEDSAMYFCASQILTGENKNTEAFFGQGTRLTVV.